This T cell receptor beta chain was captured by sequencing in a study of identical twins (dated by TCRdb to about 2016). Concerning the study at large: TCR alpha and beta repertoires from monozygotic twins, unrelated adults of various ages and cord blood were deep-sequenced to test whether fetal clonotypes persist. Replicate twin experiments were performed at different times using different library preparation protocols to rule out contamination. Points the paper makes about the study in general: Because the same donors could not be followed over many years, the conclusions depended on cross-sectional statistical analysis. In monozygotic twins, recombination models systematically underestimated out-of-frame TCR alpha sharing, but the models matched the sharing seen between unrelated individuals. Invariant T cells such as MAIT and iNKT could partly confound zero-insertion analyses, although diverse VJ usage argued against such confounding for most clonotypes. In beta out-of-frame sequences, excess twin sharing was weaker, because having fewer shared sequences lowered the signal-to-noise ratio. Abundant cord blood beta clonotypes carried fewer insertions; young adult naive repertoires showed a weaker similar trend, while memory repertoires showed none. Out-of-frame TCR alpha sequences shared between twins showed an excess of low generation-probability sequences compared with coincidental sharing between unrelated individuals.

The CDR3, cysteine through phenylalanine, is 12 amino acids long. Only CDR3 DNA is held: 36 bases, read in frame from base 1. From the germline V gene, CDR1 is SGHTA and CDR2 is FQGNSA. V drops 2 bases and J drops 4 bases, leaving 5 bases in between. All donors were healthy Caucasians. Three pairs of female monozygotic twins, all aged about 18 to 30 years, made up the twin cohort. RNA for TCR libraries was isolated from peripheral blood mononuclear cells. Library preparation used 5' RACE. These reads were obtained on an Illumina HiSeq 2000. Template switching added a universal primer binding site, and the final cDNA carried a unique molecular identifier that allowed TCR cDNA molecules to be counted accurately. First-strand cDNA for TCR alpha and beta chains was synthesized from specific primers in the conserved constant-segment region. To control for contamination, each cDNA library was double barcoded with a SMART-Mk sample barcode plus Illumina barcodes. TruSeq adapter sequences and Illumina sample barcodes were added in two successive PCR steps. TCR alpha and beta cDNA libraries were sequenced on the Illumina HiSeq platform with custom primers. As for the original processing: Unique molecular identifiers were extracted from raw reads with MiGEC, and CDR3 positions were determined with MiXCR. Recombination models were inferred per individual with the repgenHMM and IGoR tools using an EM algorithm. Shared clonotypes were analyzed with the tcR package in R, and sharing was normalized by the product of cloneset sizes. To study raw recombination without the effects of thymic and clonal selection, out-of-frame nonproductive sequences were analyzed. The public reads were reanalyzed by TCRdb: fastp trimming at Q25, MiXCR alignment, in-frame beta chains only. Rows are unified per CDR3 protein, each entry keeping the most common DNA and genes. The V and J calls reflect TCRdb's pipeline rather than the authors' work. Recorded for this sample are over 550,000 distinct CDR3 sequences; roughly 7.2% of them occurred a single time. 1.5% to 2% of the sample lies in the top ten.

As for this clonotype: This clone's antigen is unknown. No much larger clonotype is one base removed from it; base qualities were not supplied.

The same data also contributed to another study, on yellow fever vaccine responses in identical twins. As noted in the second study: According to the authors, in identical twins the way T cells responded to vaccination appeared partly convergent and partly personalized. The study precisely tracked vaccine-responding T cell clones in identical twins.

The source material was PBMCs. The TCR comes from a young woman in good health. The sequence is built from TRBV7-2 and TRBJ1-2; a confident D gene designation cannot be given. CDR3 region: CASSLSTYGYTF. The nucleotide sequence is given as TGTGCCAGCAGCTTAAGCACCTATGGCTACACCTTC.